This TCR beta chain was found in a study of blood T cell repertoires in COVID-19. Study summary: T cells, B-cell-depleted T cells, or PBMCs provided the cDNA or gDNA that served as material.

Clones were read by immunoSEQ multiplex PCR, and TCRdb kept only the in-frame ones, dropping some. Of over 200,000 clones detected, 88% appear once; the ten largest clones hold 1.5%. Germline CDR1 and CDR2: MNHEY and SMNVEV (reference sequence). This CDR3 contains 20 residues. V was clipped by 3 bases and J by 2 bases; unmatched bases: 17. The V call is TRBV27, the J call TRBJ2-1; 9 nucleotides line up with TRBD2. The sample was peripheral blood. This receptor was taken from a man aged 18 to 35 with active or convalescent COVID-19. The CDR3 sequence is CASSLEAVAGGPSTYNEQFF. CDR3 nucleotide sequence: TGTGCCAGCAGTTTGGAGGCGGTTGCGGGAGGGCCGTCAACCTACAATGAGCAGTTCTTC.